These 5 T cell receptor beta chains came from one sample sequenced in a study of T-cell memory formation after mild COVID-19 (TCRdb year 2021). Library construction relied on 5' RACE. The sequencing machine was an Illumina NovaSeq 6000. TCRdb reprocessing: public reads trimmed at Q25 with fastp, clones called with MiXCR, in-frame beta chains kept. Identical CDR3 protein sequences are pooled into one entry, listed with their most common genes and DNA. The sample has 400,000 to 550,000 distinct CDR3 sequences on record, around 25% of them singletons. Clones ranked in the top ten supply around 12% of the sample. The sequenced sample was PBMCs or a T cell subset sorted from them (not recorded which). The receptor set was obtained from an adult woman who had mild COVID-19 (a few samples of this study predate the infection). The sample titles of this study are shuffled in the database, so cell type and time point are left out; the donor was told from shared clones.

V is TRBV30 and J is TRBJ1-1; D remains unclear. The CDR3 sequence is 13 residues long. V lost 3 bases and J 10 bases, leaving 18 bases between the germline ends. CDR1 is GTSNPN and CDR2 is SVGIG in the germline V gene (reference sequence). CDR3 bases: TGTGCCTGGAGCCCCCTTCCGGGCAAAGGAGCTTTCTTT. Its protein product is CAWSPLPGKGAFF. Complete variable domain (other parts from reference TRBV30 and TRBJ1-1): SQTIHQWPATLVQPVGSPLSLECTVEGTSNPNLYWYRQAAGRGLQLLFYSVGIGQISSEVPQNLSASRPQDRQFILSSKKLLLSDSGFYLCAWSPLPGKGAFFGQGTRLTVV.

The CDR3 region is CASGLTGRLWSDNEQFF. The CDR3 coding sequence is TGCGCCAGCGGGCTAACCGGACGTCTATGGAGCGACAATGAGCAGTTCTTC. The chain joins TRBV5-1 to TRBJ2-1; D unresolved. V shed 7 bases and J shed 5 bases, with 25 bases lying between them. The V gene's germline CDR1 is SGHRS and CDR2 YFSETQ. This CDR3 is built from 17 residues. The complete variable domain, with remaining parts taken from reference TRBV5-1 and TRBJ2-1, reads KAGVTQTPRYLIKTRGQQVTLSCSPISGHRSVSWYQQTPGQGLQFLFEYFSETQRNKGNFPGRFSGRQFSNSRSEMNVSTLELGDSALYLCASGLTGRLWSDNEQFFGPGTRLTVL.

This clonotype appeared a few times. The CDR3 reads CATQHRAGRNNEQFF. The CDR3 bases are TGTGCCACCCAGCATCGGGCGGGCCGCAACAATGAGCAGTTCTTC. This sequence joins TRBV24-1 and TRBJ2-1; maybe TRBD2 (5 bases). V was pared by 9 bases and J by 5 bases, with 19 bases between. The CDR3 covers 15 residues. Germline values: CDR1 KGHDR, CDR2 SFDVKD.

This clonotype was seen a few times. This sequence joins TRBV24-1 and TRBJ2-2, with D possibly being TRBD2 (5 bases). Between the trimmed V and J ends, which lost 3 bases and 0 bases, there was a span of 7 bases. From germline, CDR1 is KGHDR and CDR2 SFDVKD. The CDR3 runs to 15 residues. The CDR3 is CATSDAGTNTGELFF. The CDR3 DNA is TGTGCCACCAGTGATGCCGGGACGAACACCGGGGAGCTGTTTTTT.

This clonotype has just a few counts. The chain is built from TRBV9 and TRBJ2-1, with 16 bases fitting TRBD2. The CDR3 is made up of 17 amino acids. Germline CDR1 reads SGDLS; CDR2 reads YYNGEE. The ends lost 4 bases at V and 7 bases at J; junction bases unmatched: 8. CDR3: CASSPLGTSGRGNEQFF. The CDR3 DNA reads as TGTGCCAGCAGCCCTCTCGGGACTAGCGGGAGGGGGAATGAGCAGTTCTTC.